This T cell receptor (beta chain) was obtained from a study of siplizumab effects on memory and regulatory T cells. Here immunoSEQ multiplex PCR was the method, and the copy in TCRdb shows in-frame clones only, minus some. This table has approximately 110,000 clones, roughly 91% appearing once. V shed 4 bases and J 5 bases; nucleotides not matched to a gene: 6. Germline assignment: CDR1 SGHKS and CDR2 YYEKEE (reference sequence). There are 14 residues in the CDR3. This chain uses TRBV5-5 with TRBJ2-5, with 9 bases fitting TRBD2. The sequence came from a human donor in good health. Sequencing used CD4+ T cells sorted from blood. CDR3 residues: CASSISGGAETQYF. In DNA form, the CDR3 reads TGTGCCAGCAGCATTAGCGGGGGCGCGGAGACCCAGTACTTC.